This T cell receptor (beta chain) was observed in a study of spatial heterogeneity in lung cancer. Looking at the study overall: Alpha-chain sequences were consistently detected less often than beta-chain sequences. Unique TCR and UMI combinations averaged more than ten appearances each in raw reads. Study-wide results and limits: Among blood samples, ubiquitous expanded tumor TCRs appeared more at resection than at follow-up.

A few counts support this clonotype. Its antigen is not known. MiXCR was run by TCRdb on the 5' RACE reads, yielding one entry per CDR3 protein. This table holds approximately 47,000 distinct CDR3 sequences, approximately 7.6% found once. From germline, CDR1 is SGHTA and CDR2 FQGNSA. There are 16 residues in the CDR3. With V trimmed by 4 bases and J by 5 bases, 8 bases remained unmatched. Time point here: sample taken at primary tumor resection. Whole RNA from tumor, nontumor lung or frozen PBMC was sequenced unsorted. V is TRBV7-2 and J is TRBJ2-5; 12 bases agree with TRBD2. Sequenced here: PBMCs, sampled at surgery. This clonotype originated in a female donor with early-stage non-small cell lung cancer. This CDR3 reads CASSSLAGGAGETQYF. The CDR3 nucleotides are TGTGCCAGCAGCTCGCTAGCGGGGGGGGCCGGGGAGACCCAGTACTTC. The variable domain in full, completed from reference TRBV7-2 and TRBJ2-5, reads GAGVSQSPSNKVTEKGKDVELRCDPISGHTALYWYRQSLGQGLEFLIYFQGNSAPDKSGLPSDRFSAERTGGSVSTLTIQRTQQEDSAVYLCASSSLAGGAGETQYFGPGTRLLVL.